Shown below are 25 T cell receptor beta chains from a single sample sequenced in a study of blood T cell repertoires in COVID-19. This table comes from immunoSEQ multiplex PCR, and its TCRdb copy is limited to in-frame clones, with some not included. The sample has hundreds of thousands of clones; roughly 82% are singletons. Specimen: PBMCs or T cells enriched from blood (not recorded which). All receptors come from a woman aged 45-59 years who had recovered from COVID-19.

The rearrangement joins TRBV11-2 to TRBJ2-1; 8 bases are a match to TRBD1. Per the germline V gene, CDR1 is SGHAT and CDR2 is FQNNGV. J lost 7 bases, V lost 4 bases, and 9 bases had no gene match. The CDR3 runs 15 residues. CDR3 nucleotide sequence: TGTGCCAGCAGCTCAAGACAGGGGATAACAAATGAGCAGTTCTTC. It is translated as CASSSRQGITNEQFF.

The V gene is TRBV5-1, the J gene TRBJ1-6; a weak D match, TRBD1 (5 bases). The CDR3 is 16 residues long. Trimming removed 0 bases at V and 2 bases at J, with 9 bases between. Germline V gives CDR1 SGHRS, CDR2 YFSETQ. The CDR3: CASSLAGSTYNSPLHF. The CDR3 DNA follows: TGCGCCAGCAGCTTGGCAGGGTCGACCTATAATTCACCCCTCCACTTT.

The gene calls are TRBV19 and TRBJ1-5, with 9 bases fitting TRBD1. The germline gives CDR1 LNHDA, CDR2 SQIVND (reference sequence). With V trimmed by 8 bases and J by 11 bases, 13 bases remained unmatched. This CDR3 contains 14 residues. The CDR3 here is CASQPGQGFVAQHF. The CDR3 bases are TGTGCCAGTCAACCGGGACAGGGCTTTGTGGCCCAGCATTTT. Filled out from reference TRBV19 and TRBJ1-5, the complete variable domain reads DGGITQSPKYLFRKEGQNVTLSCEQNLNHDAMYWYRQDPGQGLRLIYYSQIVNDFQKGDIAEGYSVSREKKESFPLTVTSAQKNPTAFYLCASQPGQGFVAQHFGDGTRLSIL.

The J gene is TRBJ1-1, the V gene TRBV4-3; weak D call: TRBD1 (6 bases). Germline assignment: CDR1 LGHNA and CDR2 YSLEER. CDR3 size: 14 residues. With 3 bases removed from V and 6 bases from J, the gap between germline ends came to 14 bases. CDR3: CASSHGQRGAEAFF. The CDR3 coding sequence is TGCGCCAGCAGCCATGGACAGCGGGGGGCTGAAGCTTTCTTT.

The chain recombines TRBV19 with TRBJ1-6; 10 bases fit TRBD1. The J segment lost 10 bases and the V segment lost 11 bases, leaving 8 bases of the junction unmatched. This CDR3 is built from 13 residues. The germline V gene has CDR1 LNHDA and CDR2 SQIVND (reference sequence). The CDR3 is CAGGDRGRSPLHF. CDR3 in DNA: TGTGCCGGTGGGGACAGGGGAAGATCACCCCTCCACTTT.

The chain uses TRBV28 and TRBJ2-7, with 7 bases that match TRBD1. This CDR3 contains 15 residues. With V trimmed by 2 bases and J by 2 bases, 6 bases remained unmatched. CDR1 MDHEN and CDR2 SYDVKM come from the germline V gene. The CDR3 sequence is CASSLVRTGAYEQYF. Written as DNA, the CDR3 is TGTGCCAGCAGTTTAGTCCGGACAGGAGCCTACGAGCAGTACTTC.

This clone appeared once. This chain uses TRBV19 with TRBJ2-5; 10 bases fit TRBD1. Germline V gene sequence: CDR1 LNHDA, CDR2 SQIVND (reference sequence). The CDR3 length is 15 residues. V lost 1 base, J lost 5 bases, and 4 bases stayed unmatched. The CDR3 protein is CASSIVGQGRETQYF. DNA of the CDR3: TGTGCCAGTAGTATAGTGGGACAGGGGAGGGAGACCCAGTACTTC.

The chain is built from TRBV28 and TRBJ1-5, with TRBD1 as a possible D gene (5 bases). Germline V CDR1 and CDR2: MDHEN, SYDVKM. This CDR3 is built from 15 residues. Between the trimmed V and J ends, which lost 8 bases and 6 bases, there was a span of 20 bases. The CDR3 loop is CASRSGGGAVQPQHF. The CDR3 DNA is TGTGCCAGCCGGAGCGGCGGCGGGGCGGTTCAGCCCCAGCATTTT.

This clone was counted once. Other DNA sequences from this sample encode an identical CDR3 as well. V and J are TRBV4-3 and TRBJ1-2, with a possible D match to TRBD1 (6 bases). CDR1 and CDR2 from the germline V gene are LGHNA and YSLEER. CDR3 size: 14 residues. V lost 2 bases, J lost 2 bases, and 9 bases lay in between. CDR3 residues: CASSQPGQNYGYTF. In nucleotides, the CDR3 is TGCGCCAGCAGCCAACCGGGACAAAACTATGGCTACACCTTC.

The chain joins TRBV6-5 to TRBJ2-7; 9 bases map to TRBD1. The CDR3 is made up of 15 amino acids. Looked up from germline, CDR1 is MNHEY and CDR2 is SVGAGI. The ends lost 10 bases at V and 2 bases at J; junction bases unmatched: 12. CDR3 amino acids: CATNGQGYSTYEQYF. The CDR3 DNA reads TGTGCCACCAACGGACAGGGGTACTCCACCTACGAGCAGTACTTC.

V and J are TRBV4-1 and TRBJ1-3; 11 positions agree with TRBD1. The germline gives CDR1 MGHRA, CDR2 YSYEKL. J gave up 9 bases and V 3 bases, and 10 bases lay outside the gene matches. The CDR3 is 16 amino acids. In DNA form, the CDR3 reads TGCGCCAGCAGCCAGGGCCGGGGGACAGGGGGTGCCACCATATATTTT. Protein: CASSQGRGTGGATIYF.

The gene calls are TRBV6-2 or TRBV6-3 and TRBJ2-1, with 7 bases lining up with TRBD1. The germline gives CDR1 MNHEY, CDR2 SVGEGT. This CDR3 contains 18 residues. V lost 2 bases and J lost 8; bases outside the gene matches: 18. The CDR3 DNA reads as TGTGCCAGCAGTTACGATCCTACAGGGGCGTCAGAAGAAGATGAGCAGTTCTTC. It translates to CASSYDPTGASEEDEQFF.

J is TRBJ1-2 and V is TRBV4-1; the D is unclear. The CDR3 spans 15 residues. Per the germline V gene, CDR1 is MGHRA and CDR2 is YSYEKL. Trimming stripped 0 bases from V and 2 bases from J, with 10 bases between. This chain's CDR3 is CASSQERVSNYGYTF. The DNA of the CDR3 is TGCGCCAGCAGCCAAGAGAGGGTCAGCAACTATGGCTACACCTTC.

The genes are TRBV25-1 and TRBJ2-3; no clear D gene. The CDR3 has 16 amino acids. Germline values: CDR1 MGHDK, CDR2 SYGVNS. Trimming stripped 2 bases from V and 4 bases from J, with 16 bases between. CDR3 sequence: CASSEMSVAWSDTQYF. Written as DNA, the CDR3 is TGTGCCAGCAGTGAAATGTCGGTAGCATGGTCAGATACGCAGTATTTT. Using reference TRBV25-1 and TRBJ2-3 for the parts outside the CDR3, the full variable domain is EADIYQTPRYLVIGTGKKITLECSQTMGHDKMYWYQQDPGMELHLIHYSYGVNSTEKGDLSSESTVSRIRTEHFPLTLESARPSHTSQYLCASSEMSVAWSDTQYFGPGTRLTVL.

This clone was observed a few times. V gene TRBV19 combines with J gene TRBJ2-7; weak D call: TRBD2 (5 bases). This CDR3 is 15 amino acids long. V lost 3 bases to trimming and J lost 0 bases, with 12 bases between them. The germline gives CDR1 LNHDA, CDR2 SQIVND (reference sequence). The CDR3 DNA follows: TGTGCCAGTAGTATTAGCGTGCATTCCTCCTACGAGCAGTACTTC. This gives the protein CASSISVHSSYEQYF.

The rearrangement joins TRBV29-1 to TRBJ1-4; weak D call: TRBD1 (5 bases). The CDR3 length is 13 residues. The germline CDR1 and CDR2 sequences are SQVTM and ANQGSEA. Trimming pared 7 bases from V and 7 bases from J, leaving 16 bases between. The CDR3 coding sequence is TGCAGCGCTCGCCCAGGGTACGGTGAAAAACTGTTTTTT. Translation: CSARPGYGEKLFF. Combining the CDR3 with reference TRBV29-1 and TRBJ1-4 gives the whole variable domain SAVISQKPSRDICQRGTSLTIQCQVDSQVTMMFWYRQQPGQSLTLIATANQGSEATYESGFVIDKFPISRPNLTFSTLTVSNMSPEDSSIYLCSARPGYGEKLFFGSGTQLSVL.

The gene calls are TRBV5-8 and TRBJ1-2, with D possibly matching TRBD1 (5 bases). The V end was cut by 5 bases, the J end by 7 bases, with 18 bases between. The CDR3 covers 14 residues. Germline V gene data show CDR1 as SGHTS and CDR2 as YDEGEE. The CDR3 sequence: CASRWSRAPGGYTF. The CDR3 nucleotides read TGTGCCAGCAGGTGGAGCAGGGCCCCCGGTGGCTACACCTTC.

This clone was observed once. The chain uses TRBV7-9 and TRBJ2-3; 7 nucleotides match TRBD1. V lost 3 bases, J lost 2 bases, and 5 bases stayed unmatched. Germline-derived CDR1 and CDR2 are SEHNR and FQNEAQ (reference sequence). This CDR3 comprises 15 residues. CDR3 protein: CASSFQGEPTDTQYF. CDR3 DNA: TGTGCCAGCAGCTTTCAGGGGGAACCCACAGATACGCAGTATTTT. Supplemented by reference TRBV7-9 and TRBJ2-3, the full variable domain reads DTGVSQNPRHKITKRGQNVTFRCDPISEHNRLYWYRQTLGQGPEFLTYFQNEAQLEKSRLLSDRFSAERPKGSFSTLEIQRTEQGDSAMYLCASSFQGEPTDTQYFGPGTRLTVL.

The chain has TRBV5-1 and TRBJ1-2; no reliable D call. Per the germline V gene, CDR1 is SGHRS and CDR2 is YFSETQ. The germline V and J ends were trimmed by 1 base and 7 bases, with 11 bases remaining between them. This CDR3 has 13 residues. The CDR3 region has the DNA TGCGCCAGCAGCTTGCGAGGGCCGCTTGGCTACACCTTC. Translated, it gives CASSLRGPLGYTF.

The V and J genes are TRBV28 and TRBJ2-1, with TRBD2 matching 14 bases. J gave up 6 bases and V 5 bases, and 9 bases lay outside the gene matches. This CDR3 has 17 amino acids. CDR1 is MDHEN and CDR2 is SYDVKM in the germline V gene. The CDR3 loop reads CASSAPGLAGVGNEQFF. CDR3 in DNA: TGTGCCAGCAGTGCTCCGGGACTAGCGGGAGTAGGCAATGAGCAGTTCTTC.

The chain links TRBV7-2 to TRBJ2-1, with 15 bases identical to TRBD2. Germline values: CDR1 SGHTA, CDR2 FQGNSA. With 5 bases clipped from V and 12 bases from J, the junction kept 11 bases outside the gene matches. The CDR3 is 16 amino acids. The CDR3 DNA sequence: TGTGCCAGCAGCGCCGGACTAGCGGGAGGGACCGGTCGGCAGTTCTTC. Protein product: CASSAGLAGGTGRQFF. The full variable domain, with the rest looked up from reference TRBV7-2 and TRBJ2-1, is GAGVSQSPSNKVTEKGKDVELRCDPISGHTALYWYRQSLGQGLEFLIYFQGNSAPDKSGLPSDRFSAERTGGSVSTLTIQRTQQEDSAVYLCASSAGLAGGTGRQFFGPGTRLTVL.

The chain couples TRBV27 to TRBJ2-2, with 8 positions matching TRBD1. Germline loops: CDR1 MNHEY, CDR2 SMNVEV (reference sequence). There are 16 residues in the CDR3. The V segment lost 7 bases and the J segment 5 bases; nucleotides outside the gene matches: 12. The CDR3 DNA sequence: TGTGCCAGCACCCGACTTTGGACAGGGAGAACCGGGGAGCTGTTTTTT. Protein product: CASTRLWTGRTGELFF.

The chain combines TRBV28 with TRBJ1-2, with 7 bases that match TRBD1. From germline, CDR1 is MDHEN and CDR2 SYDVKM. Losses at the gene ends were 0 bases for V and 2 bases for J; bases not matched to a gene: 6. The CDR3 has 16 residues. The CDR3: CASSLWSRTGNYGYTF. The CDR3 coding sequence is TGTGCCAGCAGTTTATGGTCCCGGACAGGCAACTATGGCTACACCTTC.

The chain links TRBV12-3 or TRBV12-4 to TRBJ1-5, with a tentative D call TRBD1 (5 bases). This CDR3 contains 13 residues. Trimming pared 3 bases from V and 4 bases from J, leaving 7 bases between. The CDR3 bases are TGTGCCAGCAGTTTGGCAGGGAATCAGCCCCAGCATTTT. The encoded protein is CASSLAGNQPQHF.

The V gene is TRBV30, the J gene TRBJ1-5; TRBD1 is a possible D gene (5 bases). The CDR3 has 11 amino acids. Trimming took 2 bases from V and 14 from J, leaving 13 bases between them. Germline lookup yields CDR1 GTSNPN and CDR2 SVGIG (reference sequence). CDR3 nucleotides: TGTGCCTGGAGTTCGGGGGAGCAAAAGCATTTT. Translation gives CAWSSGEQKHF.